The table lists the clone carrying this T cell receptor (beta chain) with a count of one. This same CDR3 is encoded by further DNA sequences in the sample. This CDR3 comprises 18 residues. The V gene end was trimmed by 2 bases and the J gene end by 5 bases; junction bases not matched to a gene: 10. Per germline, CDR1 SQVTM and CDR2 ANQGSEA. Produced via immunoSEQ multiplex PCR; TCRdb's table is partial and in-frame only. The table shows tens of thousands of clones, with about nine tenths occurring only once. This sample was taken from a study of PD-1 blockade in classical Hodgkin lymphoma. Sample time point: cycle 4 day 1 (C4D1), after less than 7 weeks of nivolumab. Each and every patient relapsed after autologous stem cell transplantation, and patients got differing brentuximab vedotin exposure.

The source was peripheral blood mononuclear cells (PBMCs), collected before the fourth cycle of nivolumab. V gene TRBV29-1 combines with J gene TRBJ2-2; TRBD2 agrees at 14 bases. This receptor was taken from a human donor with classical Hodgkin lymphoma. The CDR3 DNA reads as TGCAGCGTTGAAAGACCGACTAGCGGGGGGGCGCGAACCGGGGAGCTGTTTTTT. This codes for CSVERPTSGGARTGELFF.